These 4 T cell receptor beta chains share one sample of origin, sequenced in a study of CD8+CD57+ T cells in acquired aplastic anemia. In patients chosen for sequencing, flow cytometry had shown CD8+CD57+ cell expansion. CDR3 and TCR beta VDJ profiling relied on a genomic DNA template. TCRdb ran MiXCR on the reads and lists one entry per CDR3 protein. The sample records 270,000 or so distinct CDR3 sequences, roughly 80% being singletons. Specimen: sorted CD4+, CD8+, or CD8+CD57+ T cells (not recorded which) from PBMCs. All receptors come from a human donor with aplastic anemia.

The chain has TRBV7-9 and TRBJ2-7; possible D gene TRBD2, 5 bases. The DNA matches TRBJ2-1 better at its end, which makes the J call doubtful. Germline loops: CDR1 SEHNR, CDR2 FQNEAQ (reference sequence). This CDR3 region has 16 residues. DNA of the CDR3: TGTGCCAGCAGCTTACTACCCGGGGAGCTGAGTTTTGGACAGTTCTTC. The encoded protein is CASSLLPGELSFGQFF.

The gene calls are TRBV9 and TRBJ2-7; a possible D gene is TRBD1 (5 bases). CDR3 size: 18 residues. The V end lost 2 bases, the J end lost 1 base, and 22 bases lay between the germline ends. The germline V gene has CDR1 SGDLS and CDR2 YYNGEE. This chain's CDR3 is CASSVHPAETALSYEQYV. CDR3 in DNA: TGTGCCAGCAGCGTCCATCCAGCCGAGACAGCCCTTTCCTACGAGCAGTACGTC.

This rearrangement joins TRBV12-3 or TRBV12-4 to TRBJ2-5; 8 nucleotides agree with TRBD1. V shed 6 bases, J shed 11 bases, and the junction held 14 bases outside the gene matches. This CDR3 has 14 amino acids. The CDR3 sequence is CASSSDRGEEEQYF. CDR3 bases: TGTGCCAGCAGCAGCGACAGGGGCGAAGAGGAGCAGTACTTC.

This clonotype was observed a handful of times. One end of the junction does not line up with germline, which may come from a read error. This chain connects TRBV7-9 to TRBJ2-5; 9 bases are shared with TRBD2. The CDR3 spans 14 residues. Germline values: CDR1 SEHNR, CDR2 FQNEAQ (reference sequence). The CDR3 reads CASSIHRSGGSDEF. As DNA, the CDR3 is TGTGCCAGCAGCATTCACAGAAGCGGGGGGAGCGATGAGTTC.